This entry is about one T cell receptor (beta chain). The CDR3 sequence is 12 residues long. The germline V and J ends were trimmed by 6 bases and 5 bases, with 11 bases remaining between them. CDR1 MDHEN and CDR2 SYDVKM come from the germline V gene. This entry is derived from a study of blood T cell repertoires in COVID-19. In the study overall: Whether acute or convalescent, the COVID-19 samples came from the United States, Italy and Spain. The analysed material was cDNA or gDNA that came from T cells, B-cell-depleted T cells, or PBMCs.

The authors' processing: Cell counts per sample came from amplifying reference gene primers. TCRdb keeps only in-frame clones here, not all; method: immunoSEQ multiplex PCR. V, J and clone size are taken as reported in that table, and D and trimming were inferred from the DNA itself. The profile shows 95,000 to 150,000 clones, over 75% of them singletons. Specimen: peripheral blood. This chain uses TRBV28 with TRBJ2-7; D possibly corresponds to TRBD1 (5 bases). The origin of this receptor is a man between 65 and 80 years old with active or convalescent COVID-19. The CDR3 reads CASSLRTNEQYF. CDR3 bases: TGTGCCAGCAGCCTACGGACAAACGAGCAGTACTTC.